Listed here are 15 T cell receptor beta chains from one sample, sequenced in a study of response to subunit inactivated influenza vaccine. TCRdb reprocessed the RT-PCR reads via MiXCR and lists one record per CDR3 protein. The sample gives hundreds of thousands of distinct CDR3 sequences, around 25% of which show up once; under 2.5% is in the top ten. The sample here was CD4+ T cells sorted from PBMCs, taken around 5 days after vaccination. These receptors were collected from a man aged 50 to 60 who received an inactivated influenza vaccine.

A note on this clonotype: A read error may account for a junction end that differs from germline. The V call is TRBV5-1, the J call TRBJ1-4; 8 positions agree with TRBD1. Per the germline V gene, CDR1 is SGHRS and CDR2 is YFSETQ. This CDR3 is built from 15 residues. The CDR3 region is CASSLDSGQGEKLFF. In DNA, the CDR3 is TGCGCCAGCAGCTTGGACTCTGGACAGGGTGAAAAGCTGTTTTTT.

The V gene is TRBV20-1, the J gene TRBJ2-5; 11 nucleotides align to TRBD1. V shed 3 bases, J shed 4 bases, and the junction held 4 bases outside the gene matches. The CDR3 is made up of 14 amino acids. Germline CDR1 and CDR2: DFQATT and SNEGSKA (reference sequence). CDR3 in DNA: TGCAGTGCTAGTGGGACAGGGGGGGTAGAGACCCAGTACTTC. This encodes CSASGTGGVETQYF.

CDR3 bases: TGTGCCAGCAGCCACCCACGACTAGCAGGGACGCAGTATTTT. Translating gives CASSHPRLAGTQYF. This chain links TRBV7-9 with TRBJ2-3; TRBD2 matches 7 bases. CDR3 length: 14 residues. V was clipped by 5 bases and J by 9 bases; unmatched bases: 11. Per germline, CDR1 SEHNR and CDR2 FQNEAQ (reference sequence).

This clonotype was counted only a few times. CDR3 residues: CASSSVLDTQYF. The CDR3 DNA reads TGTGCCAGCAGCTCAGTACTGGATACGCAGTATTTT. The V gene is TRBV7-2, the J gene TRBJ2-3; no clear D gene. Germline CDR1 SGHTA, CDR2 FQGNSA. Trimming stripped 4 bases from V and 6 bases from J, with 8 bases between. This CDR3 comprises 12 residues.

V is TRBV7-2 and J is TRBJ2-2, with 9 bases fitting TRBD1. V shed 0 bases, J shed 7 bases, and the junction held 3 bases outside the gene matches. Germline V gene sequence: CDR1 SGHTA, CDR2 FQGNSA. CDR3 size: 15 residues. In nucleotides, the CDR3 is TGTGCCAGCAGCTTAGCCGGACAGGGGATCGGGGAGCTGTTTTTT. It codes for CASSLAGQGIGELFF.

The rearrangement uses TRBV18 and TRBJ2-1, with D tentatively TRBD2 (5 bases). This CDR3 is built from 16 residues. Trimming stripped 3 bases from V and 6 bases from J, with 18 bases between. Per germline, CDR1 KGHSH and CDR2 LQKENI. As DNA, the CDR3 is TGTGCCAGCTCACCCTCCGGGAACAAATTACCCAATGAGCAGTTCTTC. Translated: CASSPSGNKLPNEQFF.

This clonotype was detected only a few times. This chain connects TRBV7-8 to TRBJ1-5; 9 bases match TRBD1. With V trimmed by 4 bases and J by 8 bases, 3 bases remained unmatched. The CDR3 has 13 amino acids. Germline V lookup: CDR1 SGHVS, CDR2 FQNEAQ. CDR3 nucleotides: TGTGCCAGCAGCTACCGGGACAGGGAGCCCCAGCATTTT. It specifies CASSYRDREPQHF.

V gene TRBV5-1 combines with J gene TRBJ2-1, with a weak D call TRBD2 (7 bases). V lost 6 bases and J lost 2, with 12 bases in between. Per the germline V gene, CDR1 is SGHRS and CDR2 is YFSETQ. The CDR3 spans 14 residues. CDR3 bases: TGCGCCAGCAACGAGGGGGGGCCCTACAATGAGCAGTTCTTC. Protein product: CASNEGGPYNEQFF.

The chain is built from TRBV29-1 and TRBJ2-2; D call uncertain. V lost 4 bases to trimming and J lost 0 bases, with 6 bases between them. From germline, CDR1 is SQVTM and CDR2 ANQGSEA. The CDR3 spans 13 residues. This chain's CDR3 is CSVGSANTGELFF. The CDR3 nucleotides are TGCAGCGTTGGAAGCGCGAACACCGGGGAGCTGTTTTTT.

This clonotype was observed a few times. The V and J genes are TRBV9 and TRBJ2-7; D may be TRBD1 (6 bases). The CDR3 spans 14 residues. In germline, CDR1 is SGDLS, CDR2 YYNGEE. Trimming removed 5 bases from V and 3 bases from J, with 15 bases in between. CDR3 loop: CASSPGHRSYEQYF. CDR3 DNA sequence: TGTGCCAGCAGTCCGGGACACCGAAGCTACGAGCAGTACTTC.

This chain links TRBV7-9 with TRBJ1-5; unclear D gene. Germline CDR1 and CDR2: SEHNR and FQNEAQ (reference sequence). The CDR3 has 12 residues. V was cut by 1 base and J by 7 bases, with 5 bases left in between. The CDR3 region has the DNA TGTGCCAGCAGCTTAGAGGGCCAGCCCCAGCATTTT. The encoded protein is CASSLEGQPQHF.

This chain joins TRBV29-1 and TRBJ1-1; D is unclear. The CDR3 has 14 residues. Looked up from germline, CDR1 is SQVTM and CDR2 is ANQGSEA. The ends were cut back, 1 base at V and 0 bases at J, with 9 bases in the middle. CDR3 region: CSVEVRRMNTEAFF. The CDR3, as DNA: TGCAGCGTTGAAGTTCGCCGGATGAACACTGAAGCTTTCTTT. Variable domain in full (rest from reference TRBV29-1 and TRBJ1-1): SAVISQKPSRDICQRGTSLTIQCQVDSQVTMMFWYRQQPGQSLTLIATANQGSEATYESGFVIDKFPISRPNLTFSTLTVSNMSPEDSSIYLCSVEVRRMNTEAFFGQGTRLTVV.

The chain couples TRBV6-1 to TRBJ2-3; D may correspond to TRBD1 or TRBD2 (5 bases each). The CDR3 sequence is 16 residues long. Germline V lookup: CDR1 MNHNS, CDR2 SASEGT. The V and J ends lost 6 bases and 0 bases respectively, with 16 bases between them. DNA of the CDR3: TGTGCCAGCAGGCCGAGGGGCCCCGGTAGCACAGATACGCAGTATTTT. This codes for CASRPRGPGSTDTQYF.

This chain joins TRBV6-2 or TRBV6-3 and TRBJ2-7; the D gene is possibly TRBD1 (5 bases). CDR1 is MNHEY and CDR2 is SVGEGT in the germline V gene. This CDR3 spans 12 amino acids. V gave up 8 bases and J gave up 3 bases, with 11 bases separating them. Here the CDR3 reads CASEDRFYEQYF. In nucleotides, the CDR3 is TGTGCCAGCGAAGACAGATTCTACGAGCAGTACTTC.

This clonotype was recorded a few times. J is TRBJ2-3 and V is TRBV20-1, with 7 bases that match TRBD1. V gave up 3 bases and J gave up 4 bases; unmatched junction bases: 13. The germline gives CDR1 DFQATT, CDR2 SNEGSKA (reference sequence). This CDR3 has 16 residues. The CDR3 nucleotides read TGCAGTGCTAGTTCCCAATGGGGGACAGCCTCAGATACGCAGTATTTT. It encodes CSASSQWGTASDTQYF.